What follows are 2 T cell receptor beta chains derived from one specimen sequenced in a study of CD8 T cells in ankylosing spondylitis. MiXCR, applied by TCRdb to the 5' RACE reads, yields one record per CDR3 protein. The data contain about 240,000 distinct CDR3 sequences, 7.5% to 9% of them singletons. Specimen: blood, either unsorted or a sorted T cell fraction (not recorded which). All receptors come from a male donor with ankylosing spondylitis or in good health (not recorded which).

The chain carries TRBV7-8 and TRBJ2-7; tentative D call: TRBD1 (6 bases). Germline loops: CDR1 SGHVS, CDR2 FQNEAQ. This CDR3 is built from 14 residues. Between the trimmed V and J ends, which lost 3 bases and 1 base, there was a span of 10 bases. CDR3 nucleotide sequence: TGTGCCAGCAGCTTTGGGGGCAGGTCCTACGAGCAGTACTTC. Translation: CASSFGGRSYEQYF.

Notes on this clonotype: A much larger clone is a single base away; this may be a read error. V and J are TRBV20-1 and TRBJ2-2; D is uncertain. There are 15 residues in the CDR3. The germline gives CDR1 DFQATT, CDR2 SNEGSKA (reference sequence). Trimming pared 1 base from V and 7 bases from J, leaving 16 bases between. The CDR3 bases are TGCAGTGCTAGAGGCAAAGTGCGTCGGAACGGGGAGCTGTTTTTT. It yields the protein CSARGKVRRNGELFF.